This is a list of T cell receptor beta chains from one sample in a study of cytomegalovirus exposure and HLA in healthy donors. Repertoires were generated with immunoSEQ multiplex PCR, while TCRdb's copy carries only in-frame clones and drops some. In the table there are 150,000 to 190,000 clones, around 83% of which are singletons. The sequencing sample was made of PBMCs. The receptors were sampled from a woman in her late teens or twenties in good health and CMV-seronegative. Both conserved end residues are part of each CDR3. The D gene is left open where the match is weak. Part of the rows lack a size; the others show once, few, many or a class for expanded clones.

d_call	v_call	clone_size	j_call	cdr3_aa	cdr3_nt
TRBD2	TRBV5-4	-	TRBJ2-2	CASSGQSGGRATGELFF	TGTGCCAGCAGCGGGCAGAGCGGGGGGCGGGCCACCGGGGAGCTGTTTTTT
TRBD2	TRBV7-9	-	TRBJ2-1	CASSTSSGRVDNEQFF	TGTGCCAGCAGCACCTCGAGCGGGAGAGTCGACAATGAGCAGTTCTTC
TRBD2	TRBV27	once	TRBJ2-7	CASSPHRLADSYEQYF	TGTGCCAGCAGTCCCCATAGACTAGCGGACTCCTACGAGCAGTACTTC
-	TRBV7-2	-	TRBJ1-3	CASSPTSPGAGGNTIYF	TGTGCCAGCAGCCCCACCTCTCCAGGGGCGGGTGGAAACACCATATATTTT
-	TRBV30	-	TRBJ1-3	CAWSLLDKLPGNTIYF	TGTGCCTGGAGTCTACTGGACAAACTTCCTGGAAACACCATATATTTT
TRBD2	TRBV6-5	-	TRBJ2-5	CASSYGSGGARETQYF	TGTGCCAGCAGTTACGGTAGCGGGGGGGCCAGGGAGACCCAGTACTTC
-	TRBV11-2	-	TRBJ1-6	CASSFYRDWSSYNSPLHF	TGTGCCAGCAGCTTTTATCGGGACTGGAGCTCCTATAATTCACCCCTCCACTTT
-	TRBV5-1	-	TRBJ2-3	CASSLEPTDTQYF	TGCGCCAGCAGCTTGGAGCCCACAGATACGCAGTATTTT
TRBD1	TRBV20-1	-	TRBJ2-7	CSADRGYEQYF	TGCAGTGCTGACAGGGGCTACGAGCAGTACTTC
TRBD2	TRBV7-2	few	TRBJ2-2	CASSLVAGANTGELFF	TGTGCCAGCAGCTTAGTTGCGGGGGCGAACACCGGGGAGCTGTTTTTT
-	TRBV2	-	TRBJ1-5	CASGGRGMPQHF	TGTGCCAGCGGGGGCAGGGGAATGCCCCAGCATTTT
-	TRBV5-4	-	TRBJ1-1	CASSLDNTVNTEAFF	TGTGCCAGCAGCTTGGATAATACAGTGAACACTGAAGCTTTCTTT
-	TRBV7-3	few	TRBJ1-1	CASSSYMNTEAFF	TGTGCCAGCAGCTCTTACATGAACACTGAAGCTTTCTTT
TRBD2	TRBV7-9	-	TRBJ2-3	CASTRGLAGTDTQYF	TGTGCCAGCACCCGAGGACTAGCGGGCACAGATACGCAGTATTTT
TRBD1	TRBV30	-	TRBJ2-7	CAWGLPDRPAYEQYF	TGTGCCTGGGGTCTTCCGGACAGGCCAGCCTACGAGCAGTACTTC
-	TRBV14	-	TRBJ2-3	CASSFYSSTDTQYF	TGTGCCAGCAGCTTCTACTCTAGCACAGATACGCAGTATTTT
TRBD2	TRBV27	few	TRBJ2-1	CASSLYRTSGRPNEQFF	TGTGCCAGCAGTCTCTACCGAACTAGCGGGAGGCCCAATGAGCAGTTCTTC
TRBD1	TRBV30	-	TRBJ1-6	CAWRSMFGTGTSPLHF	TGTGCCTGGAGGTCCATGTTTGGGACAGGGACTTCACCCCTCCACTTT
-	TRBV4-1	-	TRBJ2-1	CASSQPPARSSYNEQFF	TGCGCCAGCAGCCAGCCCCCAGCTAGGAGCTCCTACAATGAGCAGTTCTTC
TRBD1	TRBV7-3	-	TRBJ1-1	CASSLTGAMNTEAFF	TGTGCCAGCAGCTTGACAGGGGCGATGAACACTGAAGCTTTCTTT
-	TRBV19	few	TRBJ2-2	CASSRGTENTGELFF	TGTGCCAGTAGCCGGGGGACAGAGAACACCGGGGAGCTGTTTTTT
TRBD1	TRBV4-3	-	TRBJ1-6	CASSPDAGGEWGLHF	TGCGCCAGCAGCCCTGACGCAGGGGGAGAGTGGGGGCTCCACTTT
-	TRBV6-5	-	TRBJ2-1	CASSYSGSSYNEQFF	TGTGCCAGCAGTTACTCGGGGAGCTCCTACAATGAGCAGTTCTTC
-	TRBV28	-	TRBJ1-1	CASSLLPGENTEAFF	TGTGCCAGCAGTTTATTACCAGGGGAAAACACTGAAGCTTTCTTT
-	TRBV10-1	-	TRBJ2-1	CASSESLANEQFF	TGCGCCAGCAGTGAGAGTCTAGCCAATGAGCAGTTCTTC
-	TRBV7-2	-	TRBJ1-2	CASSLDFGDYGYTF	TGTGCCAGCAGCTTAGACTTCGGGGACTATGGCTACACCTTC
-	TRBV30	-	TRBJ2-1	CAGSNRVYEQFF	TGTGCCGGAAGTAACAGGGTTTATGAGCAGTTCTTC
-	TRBV6-6	-	TRBJ2-5	CASNPRNPETQYF	TGTGCCAGCAATCCTAGGAACCCAGAGACCCAGTACTTC
-	TRBV27	-	TRBJ1-6	CASSLRAGAVAHDSPLHF	TGTGCCAGCAGTTTGAGGGCAGGTGCAGTGGCCCACGATTCACCCCTCCACTTT
-	TRBV5-6	few	TRBJ2-5	CASSLIARETQYF	TGTGCCAGCAGCTTAATAGCTCGAGAGACCCAGTACTTC
-	TRBV21-1	-	TRBJ2-2	CASSPRTGGNGYTGELFF	TGTGCCAGCAGCCCGCGGACAGGGGGCAACGGATACACCGGGGAGCTGTTTTTT
-	TRBV21-1	-	TRBJ1-6	CASSKGYRFGSPLHF	TGTGCCAGCAGCAAAGGCTACAGGTTTGGTTCACCCCTCCACTTT
-	TRBV10-3	-	TRBJ2-1	CAISASYNEQFF	TGTGCCATCAGCGCGTCCTACAATGAGCAGTTCTTC
-	TRBV7-9	-	TRBJ2-4	CASSLLLAGAKNIQYF	TGTGCCAGCAGCTTACTCTTAGCAGGGGCCAAAAACATTCAGTACTTC
-	TRBV29-1	-	TRBJ1-1	CSVSSPTTEAFF	TGCAGCGTATCGTCCCCAACTACTGAAGCTTTCTTT
TRBD1	TRBV2	-	TRBJ1-2	CASSADRNYGYTF	TGTGCCAGCAGCGCGGACAGGAACTATGGCTACACCTTC
-	TRBV11-2	once	TRBJ2-2	CASSLVPGHLNTGELFF	TGTGCCAGCAGCTTAGTCCCGGGACACCTAAACACCGGGGAGCTGTTTTTT
TRBD2	TRBV30	-	TRBJ2-7	CALERTSGNPRPEQYF	TGTGCCCTGGAGCGGACTAGCGGGAACCCTCGACCTGAGCAGTACTTC